These 19 T cell receptor beta chains share one sample of origin, sequenced in a study of blood T cell repertoires in COVID-19. Produced via immunoSEQ multiplex PCR; TCRdb's table is partial and in-frame only. The top ten clones hold about 3% of a sample with about 360,000 clones, around 83% of them seen once. Material for sequencing was peripheral blood. These receptors were taken from a man aged 25-40 years with active or convalescent COVID-19.

The chain combines TRBV6-4 with TRBJ1-5; D remains unclear. The CDR3 has 13 residues. V lost 4 bases to trimming and J lost 4 bases, with 8 bases between them. In germline, CDR1 is MRHNA, CDR2 SNTAGT. DNA of the CDR3: TGTGCCAGCAGTGTTGAGGTTAATCAGCCCCAGCATTTT. Protein sequence: CASSVEVNQPQHF.

This clone has just a few counts. As DNA, the CDR3 is TGCAGTGCTAGTGGGGCTAGCGGGGGCCTCAATGAGCAGTTCTTC. Protein product: CSASGASGGLNEQFF. J is TRBJ2-1 and V is TRBV20-1, with 10 positions matching TRBD2. Trimming at V came to 3 bases and at J to 6 bases, leaving 8 bases not matched to a gene. Germline-derived CDR1 and CDR2 are DFQATT and SNEGSKA (reference sequence). CDR3 length: 15 amino acids.

The chain combines TRBV5-1 with TRBJ2-3; 9 bases match TRBD2. After removal of 5 bases from V and 3 bases from J, the junction contained 10 bases not matched to a gene. Germline V gene data show CDR1 as SGHRS and CDR2 as YFSETQ. The CDR3 contains 16 residues. CDR3 nucleotide sequence: TGCGCCAGCAGGGATGCGGGGGGGCCGGTGACAGATACGCAGTATTTT. This gives the protein CASRDAGGPVTDTQYF.

V gene TRBV6-4 combines with J gene TRBJ2-2, with TRBD2 matching over 7 bases. J was trimmed by 4 bases and V by 2 bases; bases with no gene match: 4. The CDR3 runs 15 residues. Germline lookup yields CDR1 MRHNA and CDR2 SNTAGT. This CDR3 is CASSDLPGGTGELFF. CDR3 coding DNA: TGTGCCAGCAGTGACCTCCCGGGGGGCACCGGGGAGCTGTTTTTT.

This clone was found once. V gene TRBV7-8 combines with J gene TRBJ1-3; 10 nucleotides align to TRBD1. V dropped 5 bases and J dropped 4; count of bases not matched to a gene: 5. Germline lookup yields CDR1 SGHVS and CDR2 FQNEAQ. The CDR3 length is 15 residues. The CDR3: CASSLGTGAGNTIYF. The CDR3 coding sequence is TGTGCCAGCAGCCTCGGGACAGGGGCAGGAAACACCATATATTTT.

V and J are TRBV25-1 and TRBJ2-7, with no clear D. The germline V gene has CDR1 MGHDK and CDR2 SYGVNS. CDR3 length: 14 residues. The germline V and J ends were trimmed by 1 base and 5 bases, with 12 bases remaining between them. In DNA form, the CDR3 reads TGTGCCAGCAGTGAATCAGGTGGCCGCCACGAGCAGTACTTC. The encoded protein is CASSESGGRHEQYF.

The V gene is TRBV7-2, the J gene TRBJ2-2; perhaps TRBD1 as D (5 bases). The CDR3 is 16 amino acids. Trimming pared 0 bases from V and 3 bases from J, leaving 11 bases between. Germline V gene sequence: CDR1 SGHTA, CDR2 FQGNSA. CDR3 in DNA: TGTGCCAGCAGCTTAGCTAGGGGCGCCTACACCGGGGAGCTGTTTTTT. Translation gives CASSLARGAYTGELFF.

This chain connects TRBV4-2 to TRBJ2-3, with TRBD2 matching 9 bases. V was clipped by 0 bases and J by 5 bases; unmatched bases: 12. Germline lookup yields CDR1 LGHNA and CDR2 YNFKEQ. The CDR3 runs to 18 residues. The CDR3 DNA follows: TGTGCCAGCAGCCAAGATGGTCCGGGCGGGGGGGCCGGAGATACGCAGTATTTT. Protein sequence: CASSQDGPGGGAGDTQYF.

This chain uses TRBV2 with TRBJ1-6, with 8 bases matching TRBD1. This CDR3 spans 13 amino acids. V lost 4 bases and J lost 9; bases outside the gene matches: 2. CDR1 and CDR2 (germline): SNHLY, FYNNEI. The CDR3 nucleotides read TGTGCCAGCAGTGGACAGGGGATTTCACCCCTCCACTTT. It is translated as CASSGQGISPLHF.

The chain combines TRBV5-4 with TRBJ1-4; 9 nucleotides align to TRBD1. V lost 2 bases to trimming and J lost 5 bases; unmatched junction nucleotides: 1. Germline V gene data show CDR1 as SGHNT and CDR2 as YYREEE (reference sequence). CDR3 length equals 14 residues. This CDR3 is CASSFDRGNEKLFF. The CDR3 bases are TGTGCCAGCAGCTTTGACAGGGGGAATGAAAAACTGTTTTTT.

The V call is TRBV19, the J call TRBJ1-3; 8 bases are a match to TRBD1. CDR3 length: 15 amino acids. With 5 bases clipped from V and 2 bases from J, the junction kept 5 bases outside the gene matches. In germline, CDR1 is LNHDA, CDR2 SQIVND (reference sequence). The CDR3 DNA is TGTGCCAGTAGTTCACCGGGACAGGCTGGAAACACCATATATTTT. Translating it yields CASSSPGQAGNTIYF. The full variable domain, its missing parts supplied by reference TRBV19 and TRBJ1-3, is DGGITQSPKYLFRKEGQNVTLSCEQNLNHDAMYWYRQDPGQGLRLIYYSQIVNDFQKGDIAEGYSVSREKKESFPLTVTSAQKNPTAFYLCASSSPGQAGNTIYFGEGSWLTVV.

The chain couples TRBV11-2 to TRBJ2-7, with unresolved D. The CDR3 totals 18 residues. V gave up 5 bases and J gave up 0 bases, with 23 bases separating them. Germline V gives CDR1 SGHAT, CDR2 FQNNGV. This CDR3 is CASSRLGRPSSFSYEQYF. For the CDR3, the DNA is TGTGCCAGCAGCCGCCTGGGCAGGCCCTCCAGTTTCTCCTACGAGCAGTACTTC.

The rearrangement uses TRBV3-1 (or the pseudogene TRBV3-2) and TRBJ1-1; 10 bases are a match to TRBD1. The germline gives CDR1 LGHDT, CDR2 YNNKEL (reference sequence). The junction had 3 bases not matched to a gene; V was cut back by 5 bases and J by 3 bases. This CDR3 is built from 14 residues. The CDR3 sequence is CASSSGTGDTEAFF. DNA of the CDR3: TGTGCCAGCAGCTCCGGGACAGGGGACACTGAAGCTTTCTTT.

J is TRBJ1-5 and V is TRBV24-1; tentatively, D is TRBD1 (5 bases). Germline V gene sequence: CDR1 KGHDR, CDR2 SFDVKD. Trimming shortened V by 4 bases and J by 2 bases, and 11 bases separated the two germline ends. The CDR3 totals 15 residues. CDR3 region: CATSDRGGGNQPQHF. The DNA for the CDR3 is TGTGCCACCAGTGACCGGGGGGGTGGCAATCAGCCCCAGCATTTT.

The V call is TRBV12-3 or TRBV12-4, the J call TRBJ2-7, with 8 bases that match TRBD1. The trim removed 3 bases at V and 9 bases at J, leaving 7 bases unmatched. The CDR3 totals 13 residues. CDR3 residues: CASSFGRGRGQYF. The CDR3 DNA is TGTGCCAGCAGTTTCGGCAGGGGGCGCGGGCAGTACTTC.

The rearrangement links TRBV5-5 to TRBJ1-4; the D gene is possibly TRBD1 (5 bases). Trimming took 4 bases from V and 8 from J, leaving 21 bases between them. CDR1 and CDR2 (germline): SGHKS, YYEKEE (reference sequence). The CDR3 is made up of 16 amino acids. In DNA form, the CDR3 reads TGTGCCAGCAGCATCACTCTACGAGGTGGGGGGGAAAAACTGTTTTTT. As protein: CASSITLRGGGEKLFF.

This chain links TRBV9 with TRBJ2-2; D possibly corresponds to TRBD2 (6 bases). Trimming pared 0 bases from V and 2 bases from J, leaving 8 bases between. The length of the CDR3 is 15 residues. Germline CDR1 reads SGDLS; CDR2 reads YYNGEE. In nucleotides, the CDR3 is TGTGCCAGCAGCGTAGAACTAGCTAACACCGGGGAGCTGTTTTTT. It is translated as CASSVELANTGELFF.

V usage is TRBV6-5 and J usage is TRBJ2-5; TRBD2 is a possible D gene (6 bases). The CDR3 is made up of 14 amino acids. V lost 6 bases to trimming and J lost 4 bases, with 15 bases between them. Per germline, CDR1 MNHEY and CDR2 SVGAGI. This CDR3 is CASRRGLQSETQYF. The DNA of the CDR3 is TGTGCCAGCAGGAGGGGACTTCAGTCAGAGACCCAGTACTTC.

The CDR3 DNA reads as TGTGCCAGCAGCCCCCCCGGGGTCGGGGAGCTGTTTTTT. Its protein product is CASSPPGVGELFF. The chain combines TRBV7-2 with TRBJ2-2; a possible D gene is TRBD2 (5 bases). CDR3 length equals 13 residues. The V end was cut by 5 bases, the J end by 7 bases, with 11 bases between. The germline V gene has CDR1 SGHTA and CDR2 FQGNSA.